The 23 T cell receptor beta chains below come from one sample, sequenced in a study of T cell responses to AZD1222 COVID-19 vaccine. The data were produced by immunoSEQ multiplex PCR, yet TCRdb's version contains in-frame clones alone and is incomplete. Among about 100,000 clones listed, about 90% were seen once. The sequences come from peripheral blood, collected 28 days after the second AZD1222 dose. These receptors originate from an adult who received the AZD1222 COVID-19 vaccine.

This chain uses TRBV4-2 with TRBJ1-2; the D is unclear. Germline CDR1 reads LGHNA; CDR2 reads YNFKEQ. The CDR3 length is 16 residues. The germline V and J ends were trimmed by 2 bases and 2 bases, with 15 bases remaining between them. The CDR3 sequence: CASSQPRTDGNYGYTF. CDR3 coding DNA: TGTGCCAGCAGCCAACCCCGGACGGATGGGAACTATGGCTACACCTTC.

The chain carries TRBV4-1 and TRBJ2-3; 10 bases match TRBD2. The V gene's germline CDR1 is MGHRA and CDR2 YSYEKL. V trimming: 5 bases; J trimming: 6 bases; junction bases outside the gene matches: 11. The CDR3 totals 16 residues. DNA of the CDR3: TGCGCCAGCAGCGGCGAGCGGGGGGGAATTTCGGATACGCAGTATTTT. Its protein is CASSGERGGISDTQYF.

The CDR3: CASSADRNNQPQHF. CDR3 sequence (DNA): TGTGCCAGCAGCGCGGACAGGAACAATCAGCCCCAGCATTTT. The chain has TRBV6-5 and TRBJ1-5; 7 nucleotides align to TRBD1. The CDR3 loop spans 14 amino acids. V shed 6 bases and J 3 bases; nucleotides not matched to a gene: 5. Germline CDR1 reads MNHEY; CDR2 reads SVGAGI.

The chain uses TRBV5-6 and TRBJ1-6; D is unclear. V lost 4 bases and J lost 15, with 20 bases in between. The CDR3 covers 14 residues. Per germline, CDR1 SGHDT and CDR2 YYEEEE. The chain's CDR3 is CASSLGLEKFGLHF. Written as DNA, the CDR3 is TGTGCCAGCAGCCTCGGGTTAGAGAAGTTCGGCCTCCACTTT.

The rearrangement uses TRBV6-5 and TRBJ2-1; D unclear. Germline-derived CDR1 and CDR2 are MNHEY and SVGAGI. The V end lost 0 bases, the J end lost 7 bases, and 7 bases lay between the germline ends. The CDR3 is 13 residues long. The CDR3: CASSYSDGNEQFF. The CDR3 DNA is TGTGCCAGCAGTTACTCGGACGGTAATGAGCAGTTCTTC.

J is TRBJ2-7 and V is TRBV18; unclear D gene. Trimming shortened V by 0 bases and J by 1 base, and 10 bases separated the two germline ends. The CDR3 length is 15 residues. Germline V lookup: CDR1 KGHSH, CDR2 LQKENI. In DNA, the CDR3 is TGTGCCAGCTCACCACCCACCGGGCAGTCCTACGAGCAGTACTTC. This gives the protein CASSPPTGQSYEQYF. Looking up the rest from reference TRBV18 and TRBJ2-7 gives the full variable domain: NAGVMQNPRHLVRRRGQEARLRCSPMKGHSHVYWYRQLPEEGLKFMVYLQKENIIDESGMPKERFSAEFPKEGPSILRIQQVVRGDSAAYFCASSPPTGQSYEQYFGPGTRLTVT.

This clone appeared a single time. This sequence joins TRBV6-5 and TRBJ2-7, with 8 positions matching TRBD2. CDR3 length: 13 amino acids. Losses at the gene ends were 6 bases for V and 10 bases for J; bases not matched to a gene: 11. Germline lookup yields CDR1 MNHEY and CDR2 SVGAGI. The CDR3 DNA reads TGTGCCAGCAGGGGTTCGGCGGGGGGAGGTCAGTACTTC. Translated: CASRGSAGGGQYF.

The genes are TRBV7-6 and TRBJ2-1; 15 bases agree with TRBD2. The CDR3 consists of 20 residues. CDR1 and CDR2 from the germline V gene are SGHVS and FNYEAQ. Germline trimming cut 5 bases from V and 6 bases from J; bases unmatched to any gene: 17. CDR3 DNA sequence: TGTGCCAGCAGCCCCCTAGGACTAGCGGGGGGGGTGCTGAAGCGCAATGAGCAGTTCTTC. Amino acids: CASSPLGLAGGVLKRNEQFF.

Written as DNA, the CDR3 is TGTGCCAGCAGGGGGACAGTCTCCACTGAAGCTTTCTTT. Protein product: CASRGTVSTEAFF. The rearrangement joins TRBV2 to TRBJ1-1; TRBD1 matches 7 bases. Germline loops: CDR1 SNHLY, CDR2 FYNNEI. J lost 4 bases, V lost 6 bases, and 5 bases had no gene match. The CDR3 extends over 13 amino acids.

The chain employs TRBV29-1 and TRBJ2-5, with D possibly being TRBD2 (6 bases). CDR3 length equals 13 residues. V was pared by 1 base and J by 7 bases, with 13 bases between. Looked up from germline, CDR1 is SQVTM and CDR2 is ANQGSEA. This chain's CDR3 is CSVEGSLARTQYF. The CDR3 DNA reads TGCAGCGTTGAAGGCTCGCTAGCGCGGACCCAGTACTTC.

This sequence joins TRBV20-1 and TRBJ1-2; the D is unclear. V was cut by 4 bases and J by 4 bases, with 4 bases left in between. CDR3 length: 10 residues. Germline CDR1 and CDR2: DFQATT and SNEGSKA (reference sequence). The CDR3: CSAIGYGYTF. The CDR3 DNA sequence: TGCAGTGCTATAGGCTATGGCTACACCTTC.

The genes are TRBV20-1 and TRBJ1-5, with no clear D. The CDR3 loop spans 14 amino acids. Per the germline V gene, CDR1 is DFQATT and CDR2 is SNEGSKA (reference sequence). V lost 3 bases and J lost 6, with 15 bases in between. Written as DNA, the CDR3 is TGCAGTGCTAGTGAGGGCATCGCGGGTCAGCCCCAGCATTTT. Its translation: CSASEGIAGQPQHF.

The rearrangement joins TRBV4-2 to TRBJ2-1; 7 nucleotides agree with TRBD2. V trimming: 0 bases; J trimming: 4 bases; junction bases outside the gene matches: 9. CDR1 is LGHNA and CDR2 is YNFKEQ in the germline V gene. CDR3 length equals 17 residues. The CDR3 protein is CASSQEFGAGPYNEQFF. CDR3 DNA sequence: TGTGCCAGCAGCCAAGAGTTTGGAGCGGGGCCTTACAATGAGCAGTTCTTC.

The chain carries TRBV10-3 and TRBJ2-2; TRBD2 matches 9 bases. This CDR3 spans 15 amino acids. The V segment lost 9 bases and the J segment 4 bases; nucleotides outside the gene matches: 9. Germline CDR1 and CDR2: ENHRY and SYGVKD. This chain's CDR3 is CAIAVAGAGTGELFF. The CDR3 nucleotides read TGTGCCATTGCTGTAGCGGGGGCTGGCACCGGGGAGCTGTTTTTT.

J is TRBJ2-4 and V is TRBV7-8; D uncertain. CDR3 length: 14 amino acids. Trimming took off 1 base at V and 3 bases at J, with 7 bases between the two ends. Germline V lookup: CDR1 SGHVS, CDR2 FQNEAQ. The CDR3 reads CASSLGVDKNIQYF. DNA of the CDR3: TGTGCCAGCAGCTTAGGAGTGGACAAAAACATTCAGTACTTC.

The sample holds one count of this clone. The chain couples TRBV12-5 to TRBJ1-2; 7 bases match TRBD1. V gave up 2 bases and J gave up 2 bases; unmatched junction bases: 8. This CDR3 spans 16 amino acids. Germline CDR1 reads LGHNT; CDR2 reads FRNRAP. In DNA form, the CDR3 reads TGTGCTAGTGGTTTGTCGGGACAGACAACAAACTATGGCTACACCTTC. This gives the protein CASGLSGQTTNYGYTF.

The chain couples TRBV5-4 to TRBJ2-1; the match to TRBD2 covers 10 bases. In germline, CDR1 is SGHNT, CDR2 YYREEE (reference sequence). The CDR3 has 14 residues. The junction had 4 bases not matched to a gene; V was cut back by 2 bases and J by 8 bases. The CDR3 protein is CASSFSSGRDEQFF. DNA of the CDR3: TGTGCCAGCAGCTTCTCTAGCGGGAGAGATGAGCAGTTCTTC.

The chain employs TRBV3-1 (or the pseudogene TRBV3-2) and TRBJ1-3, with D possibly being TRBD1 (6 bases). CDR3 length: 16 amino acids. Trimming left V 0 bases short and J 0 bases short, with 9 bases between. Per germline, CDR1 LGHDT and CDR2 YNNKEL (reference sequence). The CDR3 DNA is TGTGCCAGCAGCCAAGAATGGGACAACTCTGGAAACACCATATATTTT. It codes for CASSQEWDNSGNTIYF.

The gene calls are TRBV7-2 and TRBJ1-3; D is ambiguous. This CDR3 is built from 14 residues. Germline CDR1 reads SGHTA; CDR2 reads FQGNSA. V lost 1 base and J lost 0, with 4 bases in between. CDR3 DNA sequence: TGTGCCAGCAGCTTAGACTACTCTGGAAACACCATATATTTT. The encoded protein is CASSLDYSGNTIYF.

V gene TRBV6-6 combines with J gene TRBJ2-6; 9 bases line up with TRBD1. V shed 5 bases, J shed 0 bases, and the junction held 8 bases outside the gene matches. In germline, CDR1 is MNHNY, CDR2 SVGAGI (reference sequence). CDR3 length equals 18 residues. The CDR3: CASSPSGTGYSGANVLTF. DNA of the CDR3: TGTGCCAGCAGTCCATCCGGGACAGGGTACTCTGGGGCCAACGTCCTGACTTTC.

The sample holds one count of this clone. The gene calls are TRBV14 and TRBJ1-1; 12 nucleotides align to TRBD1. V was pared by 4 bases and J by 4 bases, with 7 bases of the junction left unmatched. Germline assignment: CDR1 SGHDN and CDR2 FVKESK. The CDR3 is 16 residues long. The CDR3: CASSPRDRGRLTEAFF. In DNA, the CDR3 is TGTGCCAGCAGCCCCCGGGACAGGGGGCGACTCACTGAAGCTTTCTTT.

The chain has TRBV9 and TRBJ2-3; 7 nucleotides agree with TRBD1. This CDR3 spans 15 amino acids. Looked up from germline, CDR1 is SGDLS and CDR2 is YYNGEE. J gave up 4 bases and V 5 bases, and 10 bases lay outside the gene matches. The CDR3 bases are TGTGCCAGCAGTCGACAGGGAAGGGGTGCAGATACGCAGTATTTT. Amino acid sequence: CASSRQGRGADTQYF. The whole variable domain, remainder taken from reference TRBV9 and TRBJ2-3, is DSGVTQTPKHLITATGQRVTLRCSPRSGDLSVYWYQQSLDQGLQFLIQYYNGEERAKGNILERFSAQQFPDLHSELNLSSLELGDSALYFCASSRQGRGADTQYFGPGTRLTVL.

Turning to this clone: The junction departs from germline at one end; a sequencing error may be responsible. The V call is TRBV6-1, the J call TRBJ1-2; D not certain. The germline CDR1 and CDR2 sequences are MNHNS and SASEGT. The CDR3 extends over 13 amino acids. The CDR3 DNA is TGTGCCAGCAGAGAAGACGAGGACTATGGCTACACCTTC. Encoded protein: CASREDEDYGYTF.